This TCR beta chain was found in a study of post-analysis software for immune sequencing data. Findings and limits, study-wide: About 5 TRBV segments occurring more often in patients than controls included TRBV5-6, TRBV5-1 and TRBV20-1.

The germline V gene encodes CDR1 SQVTM and CDR2 ANQGSEA. Deletions cut 6 bases from V and 4 bases from J, with 15 bases between. This CDR3 spans 14 amino acids. Unique molecular identifiers had been added to the TCR beta cDNA libraries. TCRdb re-called the PCR reads with MiXCR, one entry per CDR3 protein. The profile shows some 690,000 distinct CDR3 sequences, more than 50% of them singletons. A note on this clonotype: The target antigen is unknown.

Sequenced input: blood. This clonotype originated in a girl aged 2 to 9 with multiple sclerosis. The rearrangement joins TRBV29-1 to TRBJ1-4; no firm D call. In DNA form, the CDR3 reads TGCAGCGTGAAGGGTGGGCAGTTTAATGAAAAACTGTTTTTT. It is translated as CSVKGGQFNEKLFF. The full variable domain, with the rest looked up from reference TRBV29-1 and TRBJ1-4, is SAVISQKPSRDICQRGTSLTIQCQVDSQVTMMFWYRQQPGQSLTLIATANQGSEATYESGFVIDKFPISRPNLTFSTLTVSNMSPEDSSIYLCSVKGGQFNEKLFFGSGTQLSVL.